The 13 T cell receptor beta chains presented below share a single source sample, sequenced in a study of CD8+ T cells in alopecia areata. Treatment defined: oral pan-JAK inhibitor, 5-10 mg twice daily. RNA extraction was followed by reverse transcription into cDNA, which acted as the sequencing template. Repertoires were generated with immunoSEQ multiplex PCR, while TCRdb's copy carries only in-frame clones and drops some. The sample contains 110,000 or so clones, 58% of which appear only once. The material was CD8+ T cells sorted from blood, obtained at week 4, from a patient treated with tofacitinib. These receptors came from a human donor with alopecia areata.

V is TRBV29-1 and J is TRBJ2-7, with TRBD1 identical over 11 bases. Unmatched junction bases numbered 13, after V lost 3 bases and J lost 3 bases. The CDR3 is made up of 17 amino acids. Germline values: CDR1 SQVTM, CDR2 ANQGSEA. CDR3 region: CSVEVTGQGGLLYEQYF. The CDR3 DNA is TGCAGCGTTGAGGTTACGGGACAGGGGGGTCTCCTCTACGAGCAGTACTTC.

The chain recombines TRBV30 with TRBJ1-1; no clear D gene. Trimming removed 2 bases at V and 5 bases at J, with 9 bases between. Per germline, CDR1 GTSNPN and CDR2 SVGIG (reference sequence). This CDR3 region has 12 residues. The chain's CDR3 is CAWSFQRTEAFF. CDR3 DNA: TGTGCCTGGAGTTTCCAACGGACTGAAGCTTTCTTT.

This clone has a handful of counts. The chain is built from TRBV6-5 and TRBJ1-4; D is unresolved. V lost 4 bases, J lost 2 bases, and 8 bases lay in between. The germline CDR1 and CDR2 sequences are MNHEY and SVGAGI. The CDR3 is 14 residues long. Here the CDR3 DNA reads TGTGCCAGCAGTTTGGGAGCGACTAATGAAAAACTGTTTTTT. This codes for CASSLGATNEKLFF.

The chain uses TRBV30 and TRBJ1-4, with 7 bases identical to TRBD1. The CDR3 loop spans 13 amino acids. V dropped 0 bases and J dropped 8; count of bases not matched to a gene: 3. From germline, CDR1 is GTSNPN and CDR2 SVGIG (reference sequence). CDR3 in amino acids: CAWSVGGEEKLFF. The DNA for the CDR3 is TGTGCCTGGAGTGTAGGGGGCGAGGAAAAACTGTTTTTT.

The CDR3, as DNA: TGTGCCAGCAGCCCCGGTGGAGGGAACTATGGCTACACCTTC. Translated: CASSPGGGNYGYTF. V is TRBV9 and J is TRBJ1-2, with D uncertain. The CDR3 is 14 amino acids. The V and J ends lost 4 bases and 2 bases respectively, with 12 bases between them. Germline V lookup: CDR1 SGDLS, CDR2 YYNGEE.

This clone occurred once. DNA for the CDR3: TGTGCCACCAGCACGATCGGTCAGCCTGAAGCTTTCTTT. Translated, it gives CATSTIGQPEAFF. The rearrangement uses TRBV15 and TRBJ1-1, with D unclear. There are 13 residues in the CDR3. Trimming stripped 4 bases from V and 6 bases from J, with 12 bases between. From germline, CDR1 is LNHNV and CDR2 YYDKDF (reference sequence).

In its sample, this clone was seen a few times. V gene TRBV29-1 combines with J gene TRBJ2-5; D may be TRBD1 (6 bases). Trimming cost V 4 bases and J 1 base, with 13 bases left between them. This CDR3 comprises 14 residues. The germline V gene has CDR1 SQVTM and CDR2 ANQGSEA. CDR3 DNA sequence: TGCAGCGTTGTCCTGGAGGACAGCCAAGAGACCCAGTACTTC. Translated, it gives CSVVLEDSQETQYF. Full variable domain (missing parts from reference TRBV29-1 and TRBJ2-5): SAVISQKPSRDICQRGTSLTIQCQVDSQVTMMFWYRQQPGQSLTLIATANQGSEATYESGFVIDKFPISRPNLTFSTLTVSNMSPEDSSIYLCSVVLEDSQETQYFGPGTRLLVL.

This clone was recorded a few times. This chain uses TRBV7-9 with TRBJ2-7; no firm D call. The CDR3 covers 13 residues. Germline loops: CDR1 SEHNR, CDR2 FQNEAQ (reference sequence). V lost 1 base and J 3 bases, leaving 7 bases between the germline ends. DNA of the CDR3: TGTGCCAGCAGCTTAGTAGTGGGCTACGAGCAGTACTTC. Translated, it gives CASSLVVGYEQYF.

The chain has TRBV5-6 and TRBJ2-6; D may correspond to TRBD1 or TRBD2 (5 bases each). Germline V gene lookup returns CDR1 SGHDT and CDR2 YYEEEE. V shed 6 bases and J shed 1 base, with 11 bases lying between them. The CDR3 contains 15 residues. The CDR3 here is CASTLRGSGANVLTF. In nucleotides, the CDR3 is TGTGCCAGCACCCTGAGGGGATCTGGGGCCAACGTCCTGACTTTC.

The V and J genes are TRBV15 and TRBJ1-5; D call uncertain. This CDR3 contains 12 residues. Trimming took off 5 bases at V and 3 bases at J, with 5 bases between the two ends. Germline loops: CDR1 LNHNV, CDR2 YYDKDF (reference sequence). CDR3 residues: CATSLSNQPQHF. The CDR3 DNA sequence: TGTGCCACCAGCCTTTCCAATCAGCCCCAGCATTTT. Looking up the rest from reference TRBV15 and TRBJ1-5 gives the full variable domain: DAMVIQNPRYQVTQFGKPVTLSCSQTLNHNVMYWYQQKSSQAPKLLFHYYDKDFNNEADTPDNFQSRRPNTSFCFLDIRSPGLGDTAMYLCATSLSNQPQHFGDGTRLSIL.

This chain joins TRBV4-3 and TRBJ2-7, with TRBD2 identical over 8 bases. CDR1 and CDR2 (germline): LGHNA, YSLEER. There are 17 residues in the CDR3. The V gene end was trimmed by 0 bases and the J gene end by 3 bases; junction bases not matched to a gene: 10. The CDR3 sequence is CASSQDLAGWTHYEQYF. The CDR3 region has the DNA TGCGCCAGCAGCCAAGACCTAGCGGGCTGGACACACTACGAGCAGTACTTC.

The chain combines TRBV30 with TRBJ2-1, with a possible D match to TRBD2 (6 bases). The CDR3 has 13 amino acids. Germline CDR1 is GTSNPN and CDR2 is SVGIG (reference sequence). V was pared by 8 bases and J by 5 bases, with 16 bases between. For the CDR3, the DNA is TGTGCCCGAACGGGACTCCCAAACAATGAGCAGTTCTTC. It yields the protein CARTGLPNNEQFF.

This chain uses TRBV29-1 with TRBJ2-7, with D tentatively TRBD2 (6 bases). The V gene lost 4 bases and the J gene lost 5 bases, with 15 bases spanning the gap. CDR1 and CDR2 (germline): SQVTM, ANQGSEA. This CDR3 has 13 amino acids. The DNA of the CDR3 is TGCAGCGTTGTACTAGCCAACTTTGACGAGCAGTACTTC. It is translated as CSVVLANFDEQYF.